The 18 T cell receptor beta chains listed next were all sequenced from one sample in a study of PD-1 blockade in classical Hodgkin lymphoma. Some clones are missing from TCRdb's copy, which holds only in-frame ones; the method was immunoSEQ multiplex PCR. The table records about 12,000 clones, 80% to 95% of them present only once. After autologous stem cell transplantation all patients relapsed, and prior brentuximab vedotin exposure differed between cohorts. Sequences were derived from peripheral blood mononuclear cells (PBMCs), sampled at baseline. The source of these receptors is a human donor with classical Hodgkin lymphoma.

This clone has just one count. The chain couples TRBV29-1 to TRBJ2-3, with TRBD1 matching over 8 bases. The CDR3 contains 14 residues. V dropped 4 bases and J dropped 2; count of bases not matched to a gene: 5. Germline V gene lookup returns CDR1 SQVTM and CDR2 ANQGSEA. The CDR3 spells CSVARTGYTDTQYF. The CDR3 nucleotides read TGCAGCGTTGCTCGGACAGGGTACACAGATACGCAGTATTTT.

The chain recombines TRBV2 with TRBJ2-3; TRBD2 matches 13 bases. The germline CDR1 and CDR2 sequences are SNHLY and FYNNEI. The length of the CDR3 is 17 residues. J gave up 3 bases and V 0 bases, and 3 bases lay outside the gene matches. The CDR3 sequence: CASSEAWTSGRTDTQYF. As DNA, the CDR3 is TGTGCCAGCAGTGAAGCTTGGACTAGCGGGAGAACAGATACGCAGTATTTT. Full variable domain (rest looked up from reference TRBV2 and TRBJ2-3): EPEVTQTPSHQVTQMGQEVILRCVPISNHLYFYWYRQILGQKVEFLVSFYNNEISEKSEIFDDQFSVERPDGSNFTLKIRSTKLEDSAMYFCASSEAWTSGRTDTQYFGPGTRLTVL.

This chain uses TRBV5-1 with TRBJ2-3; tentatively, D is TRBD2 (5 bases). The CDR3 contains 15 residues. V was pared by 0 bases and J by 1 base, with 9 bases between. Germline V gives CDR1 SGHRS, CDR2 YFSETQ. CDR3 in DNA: TGCGCCAGCAGCTTGGAAGGGCGGGGCACAGATACGCAGTATTTT. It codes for CASSLEGRGTDTQYF. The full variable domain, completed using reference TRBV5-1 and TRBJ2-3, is KAGVTQTPRYLIKTRGQQVTLSCSPISGHRSVSWYQQTPGQGLQFLFEYFSETQRNKGNFPGRFSGRQFSNSRSEMNVSTLELGDSALYLCASSLEGRGTDTQYFGPGTRLTVL.

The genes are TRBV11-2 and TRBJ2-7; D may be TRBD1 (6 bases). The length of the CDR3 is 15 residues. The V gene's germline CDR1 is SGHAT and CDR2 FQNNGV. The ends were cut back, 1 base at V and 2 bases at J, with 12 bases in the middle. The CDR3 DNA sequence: TGTGCCAGCAGCTTAGTTCGACAGGCAGCCTACGAGCAGTACTTC. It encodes CASSLVRQAAYEQYF.

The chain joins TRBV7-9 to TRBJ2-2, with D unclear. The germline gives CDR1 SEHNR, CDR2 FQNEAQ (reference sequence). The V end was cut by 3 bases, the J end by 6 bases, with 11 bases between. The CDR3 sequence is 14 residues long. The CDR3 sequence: CASSFSFTAGELFF. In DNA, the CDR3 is TGTGCCAGCAGCTTTTCCTTTACAGCCGGGGAGCTGTTTTTT.

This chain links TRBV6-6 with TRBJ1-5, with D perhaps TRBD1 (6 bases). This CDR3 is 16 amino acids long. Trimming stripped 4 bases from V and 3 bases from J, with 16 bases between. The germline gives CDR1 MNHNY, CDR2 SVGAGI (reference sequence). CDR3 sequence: CASSFLRGALNQPQHF. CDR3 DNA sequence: TGTGCCAGCAGTTTTCTTCGGGGGGCTCTCAATCAGCCCCAGCATTTT.

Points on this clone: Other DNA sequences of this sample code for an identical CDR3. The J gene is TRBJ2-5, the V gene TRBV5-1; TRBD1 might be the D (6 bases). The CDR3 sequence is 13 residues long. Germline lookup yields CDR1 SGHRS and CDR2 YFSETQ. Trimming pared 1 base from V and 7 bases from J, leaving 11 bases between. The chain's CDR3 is CASSLTGWATQYF. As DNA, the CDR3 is TGCGCCAGCAGCTTGACAGGGTGGGCGACCCAGTACTTC.

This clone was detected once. The CDR3 bases are TGTGCCAGTAGTCCCTTTTGGACAGGGAGTTCCTACGAGCAGTACTTC. Its translation is CASSPFWTGSSYEQYF. The chain employs TRBV19 and TRBJ2-7; 8 bases match TRBD1. Trimming at V came to 5 bases and at J to 1 base, leaving 10 bases not matched to a gene. Germline CDR1 is LNHDA and CDR2 is SQIVND (reference sequence). The CDR3 extends over 16 amino acids.

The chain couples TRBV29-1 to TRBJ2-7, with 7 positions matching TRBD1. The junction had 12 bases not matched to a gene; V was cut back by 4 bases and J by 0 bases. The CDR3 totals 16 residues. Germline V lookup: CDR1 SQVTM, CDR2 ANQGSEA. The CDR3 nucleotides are TGCAGCGTTGTAGACTTGGGACAGCCAAGCTCCTACGAGCAGTACTTC. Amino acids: CSVVDLGQPSSYEQYF.

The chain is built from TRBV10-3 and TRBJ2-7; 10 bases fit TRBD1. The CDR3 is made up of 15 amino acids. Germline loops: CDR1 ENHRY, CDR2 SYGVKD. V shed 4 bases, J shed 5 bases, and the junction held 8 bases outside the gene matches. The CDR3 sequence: CAISVWDRGSDEQYF. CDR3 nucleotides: TGTGCCATCAGTGTTTGGGACAGGGGTTCAGACGAGCAGTACTTC.

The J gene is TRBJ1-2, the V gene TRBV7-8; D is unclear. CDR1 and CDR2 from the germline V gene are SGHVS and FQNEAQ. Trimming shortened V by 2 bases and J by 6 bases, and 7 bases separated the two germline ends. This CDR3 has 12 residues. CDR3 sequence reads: CASSLSVDGYTF. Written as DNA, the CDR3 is TGTGCCAGCAGCTTAAGTGTGGATGGCTACACCTTC.

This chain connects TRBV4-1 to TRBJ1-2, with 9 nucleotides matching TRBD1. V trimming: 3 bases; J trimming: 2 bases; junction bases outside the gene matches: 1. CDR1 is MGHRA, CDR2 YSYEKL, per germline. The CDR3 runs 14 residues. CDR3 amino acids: CASSQDRGNYGYTF. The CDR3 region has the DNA TGCGCCAGCAGCCAGGACAGGGGAAACTATGGCTACACCTTC.

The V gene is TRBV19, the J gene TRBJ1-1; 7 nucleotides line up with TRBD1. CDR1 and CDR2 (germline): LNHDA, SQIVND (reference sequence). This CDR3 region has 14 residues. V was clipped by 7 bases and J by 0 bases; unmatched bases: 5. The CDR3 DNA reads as TGTGCCAGTACCAGGGGGTCAGTGAACACTGAAGCTTTCTTT. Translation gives CASTRGSVNTEAFF.

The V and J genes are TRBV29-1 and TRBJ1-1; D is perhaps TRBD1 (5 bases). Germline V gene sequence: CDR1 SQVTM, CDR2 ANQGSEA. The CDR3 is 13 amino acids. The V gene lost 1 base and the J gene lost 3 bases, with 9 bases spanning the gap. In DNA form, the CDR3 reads TGCAGCGTTGAAGGAGGGGAGGACACTGAAGCTTTCTTT. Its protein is CSVEGGEDTEAFF.

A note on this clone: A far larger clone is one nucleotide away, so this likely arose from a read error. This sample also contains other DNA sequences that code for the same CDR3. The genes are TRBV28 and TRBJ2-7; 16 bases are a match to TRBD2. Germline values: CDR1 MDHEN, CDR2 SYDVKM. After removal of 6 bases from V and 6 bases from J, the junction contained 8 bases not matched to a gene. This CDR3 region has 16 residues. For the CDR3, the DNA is TGTGCCAGCAGGGCTGGGACTAGCGGGGGGGCGGGCGAGCAGTACTTC. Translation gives CASRAGTSGGAGEQYF. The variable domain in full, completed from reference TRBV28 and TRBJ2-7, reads DVKVTQSSRYLVKRTGEKVFLECVQDMDHENMFWYRQDPGLGLRLIYFSYDVKMKEKGDIPEGYSVSREKKERFSLILESASTNQTSMYLCASRAGTSGGAGEQYFGPGTRLTVT.

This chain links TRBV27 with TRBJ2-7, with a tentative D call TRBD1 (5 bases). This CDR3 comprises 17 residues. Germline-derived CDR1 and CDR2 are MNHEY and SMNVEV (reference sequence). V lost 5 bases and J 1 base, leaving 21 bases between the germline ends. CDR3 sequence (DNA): TGTGCCAGCAGTGATGTTCTGGCAGGGCCCCTTTCCTACGAGCAGTACTTC. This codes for CASSDVLAGPLSYEQYF.

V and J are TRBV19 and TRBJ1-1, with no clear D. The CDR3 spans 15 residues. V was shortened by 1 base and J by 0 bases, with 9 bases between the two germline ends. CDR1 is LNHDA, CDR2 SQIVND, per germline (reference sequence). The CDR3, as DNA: TGTGCCAGTAGTATAGGGGCTCTTATGAACACTGAAGCTTTCTTT. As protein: CASSIGALMNTEAFF.

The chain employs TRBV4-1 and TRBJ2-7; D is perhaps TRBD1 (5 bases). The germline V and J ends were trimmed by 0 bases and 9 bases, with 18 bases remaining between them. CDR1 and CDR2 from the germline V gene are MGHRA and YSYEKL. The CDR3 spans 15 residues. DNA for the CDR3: TGCGCCAGCAGCCAAGATACACAGGTATGGTCTCGGCAGTACTTC. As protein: CASSQDTQVWSRQYF.